The subject of this entry is one T cell receptor (beta chain). The sample is drawn from a study of identical twins. Via MiXCR, TCRdb re-called the 5' RACE reads, giving one row per CDR3 protein. The sample carries about 520,000 distinct CDR3 sequences, roughly a fifth recorded once. This CDR3 region has 15 residues. CDR1 and CDR2 (germline): ENHRY, SYGVKD. V was clipped by 4 bases and J by 3 bases, with 16 bases between them. This sample also belongs to another study, concerning T cells expressing NK-cell markers.

This chain links TRBV10-3 with TRBJ2-7, with D possibly matching TRBD2 (7 bases). The TCR sequence derives from a woman aged 18-29 years in good health. Sequenced sample: CD4+ T cells sorted from blood. The CDR3 loop reads CAISGRAGAHYEQYF. The DNA for the CDR3 is TGTGCCATCAGTGGACGGGCGGGGGCCCACTACGAGCAGTACTTC.